The rows below give T cell receptor beta chains drawn from one sample of a study of shared clonotypes between healthy human individuals. Some clones are missing from TCRdb's copy, which holds only in-frame ones; the method was immunoSEQ multiplex PCR. The sample has about 1.1 million clones; about four fifths are singletons. What was sequenced was memory CD4+ T cells from PBMCs. Receptors originate from a man aged 18 to 30 in good health. Some clones in this sample may be carry-over from other donors' samples. CDR3s include the opening cysteine and the closing phenylalanine or tryptophan. Each record gives: clone size, V gene, J gene, CDR3 protein. Clone size appears in some rows only: once, few, many, or a class for an expanded clone.

abundance: .; v_gene: TRBV5-1; j_gene: TRBJ2-3; CDR3aa: CASSRGQLDTQYF
abundance: .; v_gene: TRBV5-1; j_gene: TRBJ1-1; CDR3aa: CASSPGPTQDAEAFF
abundance: .; v_gene: TRBV11-3; j_gene: TRBJ1-1; CDR3aa: CASSLRLNTEAFF
abundance: .; v_gene: TRBV9; j_gene: TRBJ1-4; CDR3aa: CASSALGQPAEKLFF
abundance: few; v_gene: TRBV10-3; j_gene: TRBJ1-5; CDR3aa: CAISESTGNQPQHF
abundance: .; v_gene: TRBV19; j_gene: TRBJ1-5; CDR3aa: CASSTLGQGDQPQHF
abundance: .; v_gene: TRBV6-1; j_gene: TRBJ2-5; CDR3aa: CASSTGGLTQYF
abundance: .; v_gene: TRBV6-5; j_gene: TRBJ2-1; CDR3aa: CASSSLLAGGKNEQFF
abundance: .; v_gene: TRBV6-6; j_gene: TRBJ2-7; CDR3aa: CASSYRQDSYEQYF
abundance: few; v_gene: TRBV29-1; j_gene: TRBJ2-1; CDR3aa: CSAGTAYNEQFF
abundance: .; v_gene: TRBV7-9; j_gene: TRBJ2-1; CDR3aa: CASSNPRGNEQFF
abundance: .; v_gene: TRBV19; j_gene: TRBJ2-2; CDR3aa: CASSILAGNTGELFF
abundance: .; v_gene: TRBV5-1; j_gene: TRBJ2-7; CDR3aa: CASSLGGAPRGEQYF
abundance: .; v_gene: TRBV2; j_gene: TRBJ1-2; CDR3aa: CASSEALLYGYTF
abundance: .; v_gene: TRBV30; j_gene: TRBJ2-1; CDR3aa: CAWREGPYNEQFF
abundance: .; v_gene: TRBV6-1; j_gene: TRBJ2-5; CDR3aa: CATLAGGYQETQYF
abundance: .; v_gene: TRBV18; j_gene: TRBJ2-5; CDR3aa: CASSPLAGETQYF
abundance: .; v_gene: TRBV5-5; j_gene: TRBJ2-7; CDR3aa: CASSRTLTTGEQYF
abundance: .; v_gene: TRBV2; j_gene: TRBJ1-1; CDR3aa: CASNQMNTEAFF
abundance: .; v_gene: TRBV6-4; j_gene: TRBJ2-2; CDR3aa: CASSETRDTGELFF
abundance: .; v_gene: TRBV11-2; j_gene: TRBJ2-1; CDR3aa: CASSPSSVGHEQFF
abundance: few; v_gene: TRBV20-1; j_gene: TRBJ1-1; CDR3aa: CSALVLTEAFF
abundance: .; v_gene: TRBV9; j_gene: TRBJ2-1; CDR3aa: CASSRDSGRSSYNEQFF
abundance: once; v_gene: TRBV7-2; j_gene: TRBJ2-1; CDR3aa: CASSLGVSAYSSYNEQFF
abundance: .; v_gene: TRBV28; j_gene: TRBJ1-1; CDR3aa: CASSLQGLNTEAFF
abundance: once; v_gene: TRBV2; j_gene: TRBJ1-2; CDR3aa: CAQPFANYGYTF
abundance: few; v_gene: TRBV5-8; j_gene: TRBJ2-3; CDR3aa: CASSLLVAATDTQYF
abundance: .; v_gene: TRBV6-1; j_gene: TRBJ2-2; CDR3aa: CASSIGGNTGELFF
abundance: .; v_gene: TRBV28; j_gene: TRBJ1-1; CDR3aa: CASSSQGRLNTEAFF
abundance: .; v_gene: TRBV6-5; j_gene: TRBJ1-1; CDR3aa: CASSYPPWVNTEAFF
abundance: once; v_gene: TRBV5-4; j_gene: TRBJ2-3; CDR3aa: CASSFGTSTSDTQYF
abundance: .; v_gene: TRBV11-3; j_gene: TRBJ2-7; CDR3aa: CASSSRVEFLASGSYEQYF
abundance: .; v_gene: TRBV7-9; j_gene: TRBJ2-6; CDR3aa: CASSPQTATSGANVLTF
abundance: few; v_gene: TRBV7-6; j_gene: TRBJ1-1; CDR3aa: CASSLDVAGEAFF
abundance: once; v_gene: TRBV2; j_gene: TRBJ2-5; CDR3aa: CASSPDGEGAQYF
abundance: .; v_gene: TRBV6-4; j_gene: TRBJ1-5; CDR3aa: CASSGPTGIRFPQHF
abundance: .; v_gene: TRBV6-1; j_gene: TRBJ2-1; CDR3aa: CASKTGTSGYNEQFF
abundance: .; v_gene: TRBV15; j_gene: TRBJ2-2; CDR3aa: CATSRDGTGGNTGELFF
abundance: .; v_gene: TRBV11-1; j_gene: TRBJ2-7; CDR3aa: CASSLAAGSSYEQYF
abundance: .; v_gene: TRBV27; j_gene: TRBJ1-3; CDR3aa: CASGWGGNTIYF
abundance: .; v_gene: TRBV7-9; j_gene: TRBJ2-3; CDR3aa: CASSSPPGQSSTDTQYF
abundance: .; v_gene: TRBV12-5; j_gene: TRBJ2-3; CDR3aa: CASGSLGLDGDTQYF
abundance: few; v_gene: TRBV30; j_gene: TRBJ1-1; CDR3aa: CAWSWGTGAEAFF
abundance: .; v_gene: TRBV5-1; j_gene: TRBJ1-1; CDR3aa: CASSLASGAGTEAFF
abundance: .; v_gene: TRBV18; j_gene: TRBJ2-1; CDR3aa: CASSPPRRSGVDNEQFF
abundance: .; v_gene: TRBV4-1; j_gene: TRBJ2-2; CDR3aa: CASSQDRLAGVRGGELFF
abundance: once; v_gene: TRBV7-2; j_gene: TRBJ2-1; CDR3aa: CASSPWSSGTSAEQFF
abundance: .; v_gene: TRBV2; j_gene: TRBJ2-5; CDR3aa: CASSLTGTSGETQYF
abundance: .; v_gene: TRBV9; j_gene: TRBJ2-5; CDR3aa: CASSEGAGLDQDTQYF
abundance: .; v_gene: TRBV5-4; j_gene: TRBJ2-7; CDR3aa: CASSLDHTGGEQYF